This T cell receptor (beta chain) came from a study of cytomegalovirus exposure and HLA in healthy donors (TCRdb year 2017). For the study in its entirety: An earlier analysis of fewer than 750 of the donors reported 276 Gb of sequence data and 90 million to 120 million unique TCR beta sequences obtained from 180 million or so T cells. About 280 gigabases of sequencing data and around 85 million unique TCR sequences made up an early release that covered about 640 HLA-typed donors. Of the roughly 430 genotyped donors, roughly 80% fell in the genetic ancestry cluster associated with self-reported Caucasian donors. The study aimed to test whether cataloging public T cell receptors could reveal signatures of past pathogen exposure. The study profiled the T cell repertoires of about 720 subjects by immunosequencing and related them to cytomegalovirus serostatus. Along with the approximately 620-subject first cohort, a separate validation cohort of over a hundred different subjects was used. To predict cytomegalovirus infection status, the study combined high-throughput TCR immunosequencing, statistical association of individual TCRs with disease status, and machine learning. A later analysis re-examined previously published TCR beta repertoires from more than 550 donors and added high-resolution HLA genotyping to investigate patterns of TCR occurrence. Rather than using new phenotypic data, the later analysis identified candidate immune exposures from TCR beta sequences and from how often those sequences occurred across donors. In an earlier analysis of 587 of the donors, high-throughput TCR beta sequencing was used to judge whether each TCR beta V gene segment behaved as functional or pseudogenic. Donor age, sex, ethnicity and CMV serostatus were collected together with the repertoire data. In a later genetic analysis, genome-wide SNP genotypes for about 65% of the roughly 670 donors were used, and that subset was treated as a discovery cohort. All discovery cohort repertoires had been generated on a single sequencing platform. Class I and class II HLA loci were covered by the typing at four-digit resolution. The number of donors typed differed by locus, with about 620-630 for A, B, C, DRB1 and DQB1, more than 500 for DQA1, nearly 610 for DPA1, and approximately 470 for DPB1. Because of strong linkage in the cohort, five DR-DQ haplotypes were treated as single units for association and clustering. Among 398 genotyped donors of the cohort, an average of around 250,000 unique TCR beta nucleotide sequences was sequenced per donor, of which roughly 17% were non-productive.

What the work shows at the level of the full study, not this receptor alone: A total of some 180 TCR beta chains were listed by the study as associated with cytomegalovirus. Because the 87-base-pair reads could not distinguish some IMGT-functional V segments, including TRBV6-2 and TRBV6-3, those segments were excluded. In a later analysis, TCR association rates were found to vary across HLA loci, with the most associated TCRs seen for DRB1 alleles and the fewest for HLA-C alleles. Immune exposure information for the cohort was limited to CMV serostatus. In a later analysis, 16,951 TCR beta sequences were associated with specific HLA alleles at a false discovery rate of 0.05. In a later analysis, several top co-occurrence clusters were reported to appear linked to parvovirus B19, influenza, CMV and Epstein-Barr virus. Three of the identified cytomegalovirus-associated TCR beta chains were confirmed in vitro to be specific for cytomegalovirus antigens. While some public TCRs were present in many individuals, most TCR sequences turned up only very rarely across donors. A further reported finding was that TCR beta sequences accurately predicted the HLA-A and HLA-B alleles for most subjects in the first cohort. A later genetic analysis associated a missense DCLRE1C variant with V-gene and J-gene trimming of TCR beta chains, and an independent cohort replicated the association. The earlier analysis of approximately 540 of the donors excluded roughly 17 rarely observed V segments, including chromosome 9 orphons, because counts were too low. Roughly uniform sequencing depth across donors was assumed in presence/absence analyses, although this assumption may not hold. The cohort was sequenced for TCR beta chains only, and without alpha or paired-chain data the features that could be detected were limited. An earlier analysis of approximately 570 of the donors showed that most TCR beta V segments appeared in productive rearrangements either about 90% or about 30% of the time, which broadly matched IMGT annotations. According to a later analysis, most CMV-associated TCR beta chains appeared to be HLA-restricted, and the HLA associations seemed to be driven largely by CMV exposure. The authors suggested that the approach could potentially be generalized to other disease states and immunological phenotypes. Strong co-occurrence of HLA alleles, especially DR and DQ, made assigning TCR associations to individual alleles difficult. According to a later genetic analysis, donors in an Asian-associated ancestry cluster had fewer N-insertions in productive TCRs than the approximately 670-donor mean. A cluster of highly shared sequence variants was judged likely to be a technical artifact of the sequencing pipeline. HLA typing was unavailable for some donors at each locus, so association tests used only the typed subset. Correlated functional status among segregating V segments might be attributable to linkage disequilibrium, but an unknown experimental factor could not be ruled out. The classifier was reported to diagnose cytomegalovirus status with high specificity and sensitivity in both the original and validation cohorts. A later analysis found that HLA-associated TCR beta chains were more clonally expanded and had lower generation probabilities than equally common non-associated chains.

CDR1 and CDR2 were assigned from the germline V gene as SGHTA and FQGNSA. At the junction V is shortened by 6 bases and J by 4 bases; bases outside the gene matches: 4. The CDR3 numbers 13 residues from cysteine through phenylalanine. Solely the CDR3 DNA is kept, with 39 bases framed from the first base. A word on this clone: Its recognized antigen is unknown. No per-base quality is available; no much larger clone lies one base away.

The library was prepared using the immunoSEQ multiplex PCR assay. For the multiplex PCR, a mixture combining 60 forward primers for TCR Vbeta segments and 13 reverse primers for TCR Jbeta segments was used. The CDR3 region of rearranged TCR beta genes was amplified from genomic DNA by a multiplex PCR assay. The amplified TCR beta libraries were sequenced on the Illumina HiSeq System as 87-base-pair reads. Turning to the authors' computational methods: A later analysis tallied around 82 million unique TCR beta chains across the 666 repertoires, and about 12 million of those chains were shared by two or more donors. Raw reads were error-corrected and collapsed into unique sequences by a nearest-neighbor algorithm in which closely related sequences were merged to remove PCR and sequencing errors. To assign V, D and J gene segments, CDR3 sequences were aligned to IMGT reference sequences. Each retained sequence needed at least a six-nucleotide match to both a V gene segment and a J gene segment. A rearrangement counted as productive if the CDR3 had no stop codons and remained in frame with V and J, and every other rearrangement counted as non-productive. Following IMGT convention, CDR3 was defined as the stretch from the second conserved V-encoded cysteine to the conserved J-encoded phenylalanine. The earlier analysis of 587 of the donors excluded sequences that lacked an unambiguous match to a single V gene segment. An earlier analysis of approximately 590 of the donors called V segments functional above 56.7% productive rearrangements and segregating when the between-donor standard deviation exceeded 5%. A statistical classification framework was developed to diagnose cytomegalovirus status using the catalog of TCR beta chain sequences. In a later analysis, TCR nucleotide sequences were compared against IMGT/GENE-DB human TR gene sequences so that V and J genes could be assigned. The TCRdist pipeline was used in a later analysis to assign CDR3 sequences and most-parsimonious VDJ recombination scenarios. In a later analysis, every TCR beta chain was defined by the combination of its CDR3 amino acid sequence and its V-gene family, and reads without a unique V-gene family were dropped. To address suspected cross-contamination and a sequencing artifact, a later analysis removed 550 to 750 highly shared, low-generation-probability nucleotide sequences. In a later analysis, a clonal expansion index for each public chain was calculated from normalized within-repertoire ranks of inferred template counts. In a later analysis, generation probabilities were computed with a VDJ recombination model fitted to out-of-frame rearrangements, and the resulting probabilities were checked against IGoR. In a later analysis, hypergeometric tests were used to score TCR-TCR, TCR-HLA and TCR-CMV co-occurrence, with a repertoire-size bias correction applied to TCR pairs. In a later analysis, false discovery rates were estimated by permuting HLA or CMV assignments 20 times. In a later analysis, co-occurring TCRs were grouped using DBSCAN, and TCRdist sequence similarity was added for clustering within HLA-allele-positive subsets. Co-occurrence clustering excluded repertoires with fewer than 30,000 or more than 120,000 public chains, plus five with anomalous nucleotide sharing. This is the immuneACCESS table as TCRdb keeps it, with only in-frame sequences that have V and J called. A part of the clones is gone; compared with another copy, unresolved V genes explain less than half, and the rest is unexplained. The DNA gave D and trimming, while V, J and clone size come from that table. The sample table contains approximately 150,000 clones; only one count was recorded for around 60% of them. The ten most abundant clones make up approximately 7% of the sample.

The cohort consisted of fewer than 700 healthy bone marrow donors. At the time of sampling, all cohort members were nominally healthy, though unrecorded immune exposures were likely present. The donor was CMV seropositive and was included in the group of some 290 seropositive cohort members. Each donor provided a peripheral blood sample, and peripheral blood mononuclear cells were used for TCR beta sequencing. Genomic DNA was extracted from the blood cell samples with the Qiagen DNeasy Blood Extraction Kit. The sequence joins TRBV7-2 to TRBJ2-3; TRBD2 lines up with 7 middle nucleotides. The sequencing sample was made of PBMCs. The clonotype was recovered from a woman aged 55-69 years in good health and CMV-seropositive. This receptor has the CDR3 CASSGRASDTQYF. The DNA reads as follows: TGTGCCAGCAGTGGGAGGGCATCAGATACGCAGTATTTT.